These 7 T cell receptor beta chains were all obtained from the same sample, sequenced in a study of tumor and adjacent non-tumor tissue in lung cancer. TCRbeta libraries were built with three rounds of nested PCR, modified from ARM-PCR. TCRdb analysed the multiplex PCR reads with MiXCR anew, one entry per CDR3 protein. The sample has about 200,000 distinct CDR3 sequences, 71% seen once. This sample's RNA came from whole unsorted tissue. Sequencing input: lung tumor tissue. Source of these receptors: a man between 60 and 75 years old with non-small cell lung cancer.

About this clonotype: At one end, the junction sequence differs from germline, possibly due to a read error. V usage is TRBV5-4 and J usage is TRBJ2-3, with 9 bases that match TRBD2. The CDR3 loop spans 15 amino acids. The germline gives CDR1 SGHNT, CDR2 YYREEE (reference sequence). The CDR3 coding sequence is TGTACCAGCACCTTGACTAGCGGACCCACAGATACGCAGTATTTT. Amino acids: CTSTLTSGPTDTQYF.

In this sample, this clonotype turned up a few times. The genes are TRBV6-6 and TRBJ1-1; 7 bases fit TRBD1. Germline V gene data show CDR1 as MNHNY and CDR2 as SVGAGI (reference sequence). The CDR3 runs to 15 residues. Germline trimming cut 5 bases from V and 7 bases from J; bases unmatched to any gene: 13. The CDR3 DNA reads as TGTGCCAGCAGTCTCGGGGAGGGGGCCCTAAGTGAAGCTTTCTTT. Its translation is CASSLGEGALSEAFF.

A word on this clonotype: A clone one base away is much larger, so this may be a read error. The V gene is TRBV6-1, the J gene TRBJ2-1; the match to TRBD2 covers 7 bases. Germline trimming cut 7 bases from V and 9 bases from J; bases unmatched to any gene: 6. The CDR3 has 12 amino acids. The germline V gene encodes CDR1 MNHNS and CDR2 SASEGT. The CDR3 sequence: CASTVGGSEQFF. The CDR3 coding sequence is TGTGCCAGCACCGTCGGGGGGAGTGAGCAGTTCTTC.

The V gene is TRBV6-2 or TRBV6-3, the J gene TRBJ2-1; 10 bases match TRBD2. Trimming removed 5 bases from V and 6 bases from J; junction bases left unmatched: 7. Per germline, CDR1 MNHEY and CDR2 SVGEGT. The CDR3 covers 15 residues. The CDR3 DNA sequence: TGTGCCAGCAGTCACCAACTAGCGGGGCGCAATGAGCAGTTCTTC. It encodes CASSHQLAGRNEQFF.

Notes on this clonotype: The conserved phenylalanine or tryptophan is not found at the CDR3 terminus, so this likely reflects a read error. This rearrangement joins TRBV20-1 to TRBJ1-4; 8 nucleotides line up with TRBD1. Germline trimming cut 6 bases from V and 6 bases from J; bases unmatched to any gene: 9. CDR3 length: 14 amino acids. Germline CDR1 and CDR2: DFQATT and SNEGSKA (reference sequence). CDR3 loop: CSAKDDRGDEKLFS. CDR3 nucleotides: TGCAGTGCCAAGGACGACAGGGGCGATGAAAAACTGTTTTCT.

This clonotype was recorded at least ten times. V usage is TRBV6-1 and J usage is TRBJ2-3; D tentatively fits TRBD1 or TRBD2 (6 bases each). Between the trimmed V and J ends, which lost 7 bases and 6 bases, there was a span of 20 bases. Germline V lookup: CDR1 MNHNS, CDR2 SASEGT. The CDR3 length is 15 residues. The CDR3 loop is CASIPLTGAGDTQYF. DNA of the CDR3: TGTGCCAGCATTCCCCTGACGGGGGCCGGGGATACGCAGTATTTT.

In the case of this clonotype: A junction boundary mismatches the germline segment, possibly from a read error. V and J are TRBV20-1 and TRBJ1-2, with D uncertain. CDR3 size: 13 residues. Germline V CDR1 and CDR2: DFQATT, SNEGSKA (reference sequence). CDR3 region: CNASGLGNYGYTF. Written as DNA, the CDR3 is TGCAATGCTTCAGGTTTGGGGAACTATGGCTATACCTTC.